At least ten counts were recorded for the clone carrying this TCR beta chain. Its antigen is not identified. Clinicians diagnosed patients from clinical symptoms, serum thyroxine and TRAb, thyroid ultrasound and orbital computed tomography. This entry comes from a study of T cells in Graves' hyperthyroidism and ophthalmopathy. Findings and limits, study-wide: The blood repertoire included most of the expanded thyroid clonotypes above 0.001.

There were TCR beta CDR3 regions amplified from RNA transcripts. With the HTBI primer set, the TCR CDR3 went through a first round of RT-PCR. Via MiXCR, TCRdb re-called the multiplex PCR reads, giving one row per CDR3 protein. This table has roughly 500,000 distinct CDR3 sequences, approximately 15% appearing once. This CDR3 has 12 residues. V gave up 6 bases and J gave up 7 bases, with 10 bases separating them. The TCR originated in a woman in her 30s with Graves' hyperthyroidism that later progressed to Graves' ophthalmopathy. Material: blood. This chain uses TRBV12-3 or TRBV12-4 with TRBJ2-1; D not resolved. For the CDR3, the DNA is TGTGCCAGCAGCAGTGTCGAAAATGAGCAGTTCTTC. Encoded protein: CASSSVENEQFF.